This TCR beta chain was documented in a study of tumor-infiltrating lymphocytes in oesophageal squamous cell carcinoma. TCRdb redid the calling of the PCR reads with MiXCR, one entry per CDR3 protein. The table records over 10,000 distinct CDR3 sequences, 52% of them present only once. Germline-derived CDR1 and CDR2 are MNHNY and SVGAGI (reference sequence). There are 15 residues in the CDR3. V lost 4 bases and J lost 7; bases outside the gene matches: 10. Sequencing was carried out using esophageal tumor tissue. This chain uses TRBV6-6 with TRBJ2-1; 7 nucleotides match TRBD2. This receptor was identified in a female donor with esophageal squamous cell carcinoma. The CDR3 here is CASSSAGVARNEQFF. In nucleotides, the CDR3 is TGTGCCAGCAGTTCCGCGGGGGTGGCTCGGAATGAGCAGTTCTTC.